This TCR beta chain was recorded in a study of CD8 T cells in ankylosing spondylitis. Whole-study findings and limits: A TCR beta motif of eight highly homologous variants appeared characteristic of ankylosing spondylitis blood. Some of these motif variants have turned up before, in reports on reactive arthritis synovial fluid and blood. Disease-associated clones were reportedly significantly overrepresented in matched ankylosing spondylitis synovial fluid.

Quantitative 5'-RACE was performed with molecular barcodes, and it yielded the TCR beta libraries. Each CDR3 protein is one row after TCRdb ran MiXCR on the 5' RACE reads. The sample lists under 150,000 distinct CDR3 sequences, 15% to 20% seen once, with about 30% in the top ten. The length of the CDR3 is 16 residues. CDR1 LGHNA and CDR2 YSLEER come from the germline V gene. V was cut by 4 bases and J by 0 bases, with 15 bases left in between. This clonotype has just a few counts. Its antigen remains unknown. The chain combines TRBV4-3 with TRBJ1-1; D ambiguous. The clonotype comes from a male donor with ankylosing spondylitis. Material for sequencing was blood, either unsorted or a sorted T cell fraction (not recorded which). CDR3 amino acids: CASSPTSGSLNTEAFF. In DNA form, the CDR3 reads TGCGCCAGCAGCCCCACTTCGGGGTCCTTGAACACTGAAGCTTTCTTT.